The entry below describes one T cell receptor (beta chain). Its antigen is currently unknown. This entry comes from a study of cytomegalovirus exposure and HLA in healthy donors. Turning to the study itself: Early on, a data release was issued that held 85 million to 95 million unique TCRs from HLA-typed donors.

Looked up from germline, CDR1 is SQVTM and CDR2 is ANQGSEA. V gave up 4 bases and J gave up 5 bases, with 11 bases separating them. This CDR3 spans 12 amino acids. Study-wide results and limits: CMV serostatus was the sole immune exposure data available.

The PCR had 60 Vbeta and 13 Jbeta primers. Profiled with immunoSEQ multiplex PCR; TCRdb holds only in-frame clones, not every one. This sample has about 200,000 clones, with 82% found just once. This TCR was sampled from a woman in her 50s in good health and CMV-seropositive. The genes are TRBV29-1 and TRBJ1-2, with a tentative D call TRBD1 (5 bases). Sequencing used PBMCs. The CDR3 protein is CSVARDWYGYTF. As DNA, the CDR3 is TGCAGCGTTGCCCGGGACTGGTATGGCTACACCTTC.